This T cell receptor beta chain is from a study of T cell repertoires in cytomegalovirus infection (dated by TCRdb to the late 2010s). About the investigation overall: Recently identified HLA-C-restricted CMV epitopes, whose presentation resists viral immunomodulation, were targeted by peptide stimulations together with well-studied HLA-B-restricted epitopes. The HLA type of each donor mattered for the analysis, because public TCR beta signatures pointed to carriage of CMV infection along with the matching HLA type.

Sequencing instrument: Illumina HiSeq 1500. Using fastp at Q25 and MiXCR, TCRdb reprocessed the public reads and kept productive beta chains. Merged by CDR3 protein, the rows form single entries marked with the most common genes and DNA. For this sample the table gives some 700,000 distinct CDR3 sequences, of which about 30% were detected only once. Together, the top ten hold around a sixth of the sample. Study-wide conclusions, independent of this receptor: Cumulative frequency of public TCR beta family members discriminated carriers of CMV infection plus the relevant HLA type in this cohort and an independent approximately 340-donor cohort. The ex vivo response was dominated by HLA-C-restricted CMV-specific TCR beta clonotypes, which also provided the single most frequent clonotype in two of eight donors.

This clonotype showed up just a few times. The antigen it binds to is not known. Base quality data are lacking; no much larger clone is found one base away. Interpreted using the paper, the treatment or condition label stands for: in vitro stimulation with specific CMV peptide epitopes to enrich CMV-specific T cells. Reading from cysteine to phenylalanine, the CDR3 counts 15 amino acids. Solely the CDR3 DNA is kept, with 45 bases framed from the first base. Germline trimming amounts to 4 bases on V and 6 bases on J, with 4 as the count of junction bases outside the gene matches. As encoded in the germline V gene, CDR1 is SGHRS while CDR2 is YFSETQ.

The V gene is TRBV5-1 and the J gene is TRBJ2-1, with 13 middle bases fitting TRBD2. Sequencing was performed on cultured PBMCs, taken from culture after CMV antigen stimulation. The sequence derives from a human donor in good health (CMV status not recorded). Some clones in this sample may be carry-over from other donors' samples. The sequenced DNA: TGCGCCAGCAGCCCGGGACTAGCGGGGCTCAATGAGCAGTTCTTC. Translated, it gives CASSPGLAGLNEQFF.